This T cell receptor (beta chain) was observed in a study of OX40 agonist ivuxolimab in advanced cancers. Study background: Patients were treated with ivuxolimab, an agonistic anti-OX40 (CD134) antibody. Every 2 weeks, ivuxolimab was infused into the patients intravenously at between 0.01 and 10 mg/kg. Patients undergoing dose escalation presented with hepatocellular carcinoma, melanoma, renal cell or head and neck cancer. Study findings and constraints: With doses of 0.1 to 3.0 mg/kg, CD4+ and CD8+ blood T cells had undergone clonal expansion by week 6.

This table comes from immunoSEQ multiplex PCR, and its TCRdb copy is limited to in-frame clones, with some not included. The data contain about 68,000 clones, more than 70% of them seen just once; the ten biggest clones take up approximately 0.68%. This CDR3 comprises 14 residues. The germline V gene has CDR1 SGHRS and CDR2 YFSETQ. V trimming: 7 bases; J trimming: 9 bases; junction bases outside the gene matches: 12. Comment on this clone: The target antigen is unknown.

This chain joins TRBV5-1 and TRBJ2-2; 7 nucleotides match TRBD1. The specimen was CD4+ or CD8+ T cells sorted from blood, collected in a trial of the OX40 agonist ivuxolimab. This sequence originates from an adult with an advanced solid tumor such as melanoma, head and neck, liver or kidney cancer. The CDR3 nucleotides are TGCGCCAGCGACCGGGACAGTTCCTCCAGGGAGCTGTTTTTT. This encodes CASDRDSSSRELFF.